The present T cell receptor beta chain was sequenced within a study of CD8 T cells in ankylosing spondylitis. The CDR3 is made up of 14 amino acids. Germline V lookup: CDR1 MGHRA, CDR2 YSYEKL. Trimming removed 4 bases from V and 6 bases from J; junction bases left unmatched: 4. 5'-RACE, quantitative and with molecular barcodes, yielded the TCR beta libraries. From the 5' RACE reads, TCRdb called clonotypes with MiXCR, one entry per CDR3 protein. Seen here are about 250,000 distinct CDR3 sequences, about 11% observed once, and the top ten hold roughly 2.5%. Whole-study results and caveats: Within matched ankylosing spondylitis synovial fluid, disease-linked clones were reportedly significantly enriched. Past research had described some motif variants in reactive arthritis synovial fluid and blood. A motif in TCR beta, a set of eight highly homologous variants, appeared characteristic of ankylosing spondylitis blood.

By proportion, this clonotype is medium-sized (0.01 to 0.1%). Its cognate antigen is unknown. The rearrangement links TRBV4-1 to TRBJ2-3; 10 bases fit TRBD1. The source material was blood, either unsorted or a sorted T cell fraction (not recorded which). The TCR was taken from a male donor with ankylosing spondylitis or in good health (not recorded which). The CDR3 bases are TGCGCCAGCAGCCTTGGACAGGGGGGCGATACGCAGTATTTT. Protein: CASSLGQGGDTQYF.